This paragraph reports one TCR beta chain. Produced via immunoSEQ multiplex PCR; TCRdb's table is partial and in-frame only. This table has about 34,000 clones, around nine tenths appearing once. These data originate in a study of T cell changes during pregnancy in multiple sclerosis. CDR1 WSHSY and CDR2 SAAADI come from the germline V gene. This CDR3 has 13 residues. The ends lost 5 bases at V and 6 bases at J; junction bases unmatched: 1. Specimen: CD8+ T cells from peripheral blood mononuclear cells, collected in the third trimester of pregnancy. This receptor was obtained from a female donor with multiple sclerosis, enrolled in a pregnancy study. This rearrangement joins TRBV10-2 to TRBJ2-2, with 9 bases lining up with TRBD2. The CDR3 nucleotides read TGCGCCAGCAGTCCTAGCGGGGCCGGGGAGCTGTTTTTT. It codes for CASSPSGAGELFF.